This T cell receptor (beta chain) was retrieved from a study of T cell repertoires and HLA-DP antigens. On the study more broadly: A couple of male donors and one female donor spanned ages 18-to-29 through 60-to-69.

Comment on this clone: Its antigen is unidentified.

The CDR3 is 15 residues long. Trimming shortened V by 0 bases and J by 4 bases, and 13 bases separated the two germline ends. Per the germline V gene, CDR1 is SGHNT and CDR2 is YYREEE (reference sequence). Amplification used primers for 54 TRBV and 13 TRBJ segments. TCRdb's table, derived via immunoSEQ multiplex PCR, lists solely in-frame clones and lacks some. The top ten clones hold over 0.25% of a sample with over 100,000 clones, more than 85% of them seen once. This chain joins TRBV5-4 and TRBJ2-5, with D possibly TRBD1 on 5 matching bases. This clonotype originated in a woman aged 18-29 years in good health and CMV-seronegative. Specimen: CD4+ T cells from PBMCs. CDR3 sequence: CASSLAGRGGETQYF. For the CDR3, the DNA is TGTGCCAGCAGCTTGGCGGGTAGGGGTGGAGAGACCCAGTACTTC.